The entry below gives a single T cell receptor (beta chain) sequence along with its context. The antigen remains undetermined. For the second PCR, which ran for 7 to 11 cycles, a sample-barcoded 5' primer and a J-beta primer mix were used. TCRdb passed the 5' RACE reads through MiXCR, listing each CDR3 protein once. This repertoire shows over 600,000 distinct CDR3 sequences, about 61% found once; its top ten account for roughly 25%. The sample comes from a study of blood T cells in healthy people across ages. Findings of the study overall: Roughly linear declines in TCR beta diversity per million T cells occurred with age. For the donors, CMV status was unknown and possibly confounded expanded clonotype changes.

The V segment lost 5 bases and the J segment 5 bases; nucleotides outside the gene matches: 8. CDR1 is SGHNT, CDR2 YENEEA, per germline. The CDR3 length is 14 residues. The sequenced sample consisted of blood. The chain is built from TRBV11-3 and TRBJ2-5, with TRBD1 matching 7 bases. The receptor was isolated from a man aged 40-49 years in good health. CDR3 nucleotide sequence: TGTGCCAGCAGCCCCGGCAGGGGGTCCGAGACCCAGTACTTC. It encodes CASSPGRGSETQYF.